The 25 T cell receptor beta chains reported below all come from one sample, sequenced in a study of molecular identifiers for immune sequencing clone quantification. TCRdb independently ran MiXCR on the PCR reads; one entry per CDR3 protein. Here the sample spans under 600,000 distinct CDR3 sequences, about 20% being singletons. The sequenced sample consisted of naive CD8+ T cells from blood, with Jurkat cell RNA spiked in. As to subset: FACS-sorted CD8+CD4-CCR7+CD45RA+ naive T cells. The receptors were sampled from a human donor in good health. Some libraries in this study had Jurkat cell RNA spiked in.

This rearrangement joins TRBV7-9 to TRBJ1-5; possibly TRBD1 for D (5 bases). V was pared by 5 bases and J by 1 base, with 9 bases between. This CDR3 comprises 14 residues. Germline values: CDR1 SEHNR, CDR2 FQNEAQ (reference sequence). The CDR3 sequence is CASSLRDSNQPQHF. The CDR3 nucleotides read TGTGCCAGCAGCCTACGGGACAGCAATCAGCCCCAGCATTTT.

This chain joins TRBV27 and TRBJ1-1; D uncertain. The V end was cut by 2 bases, the J end by 2 bases, with 9 bases between. In germline, CDR1 is MNHEY, CDR2 SMNVEV (reference sequence). This CDR3 is built from 14 residues. CDR3 sequence reads: CASSLAGSNTEAFF. Here the CDR3 DNA reads TGTGCCAGCAGTTTAGCAGGCTCAAACACTGAAGCTTTCTTT.

This rearrangement joins TRBV27 to TRBJ2-3, with 8 bases aligning to TRBD1. Germline V gene lookup returns CDR1 MNHEY and CDR2 SMNVEV (reference sequence). V was clipped by 5 bases and J by 5 bases; unmatched bases: 15. The CDR3 has 17 amino acids. Here the CDR3 reads CASSVAVWTGTEDTQYF. CDR3 bases: TGTGCCAGCAGTGTTGCGGTATGGACAGGGACGGAAGATACGCAGTATTTT.

The chain combines TRBV4-1 with TRBJ2-5; D may be TRBD1 (6 bases). The CDR3 is 17 amino acids. In germline, CDR1 is MGHRA, CDR2 YSYEKL. The germline V and J ends were trimmed by 1 base and 0 bases, with 15 bases remaining between them. The DNA of the CDR3 is TGCGCCAGCAGCCAAGTTTTGGACAGTTACAACCAAGAGACCCAGTACTTC. Translating it yields CASSQVLDSYNQETQYF.

V usage is TRBV7-9 and J usage is TRBJ2-2; TRBD2 agrees at 9 bases. CDR3 length: 16 amino acids. V lost 5 bases and J lost 5; bases outside the gene matches: 9. CDR1 and CDR2 (germline): SEHNR, FQNEAQ (reference sequence). The CDR3 here is CASSGVAGVGTGELFF. CDR3 DNA: TGTGCCAGCAGCGGGGTAGCGGGAGTTGGGACCGGGGAGCTGTTTTTT.

About this clonotype: Since a much larger clone is just one base distant, this may be a read error. The V and J genes are TRBV7-6 and TRBJ2-2, with 11 positions matching TRBD2. V lost 5 bases and J lost 4; bases outside the gene matches: 9. Looked up from germline, CDR1 is SGHVS and CDR2 is FNYEAQ. The CDR3 runs to 17 residues. CDR3 region: CASSPVSGRARTGELFF. The CDR3 nucleotides read TGTGCCAGCAGCCCCGTTAGCGGGAGGGCCCGCACCGGGGAGCTGTTTTTT. The full variable domain, rest sourced from reference TRBV7-6 and TRBJ2-2, is GAGVSQSPRYKVTKRGQDVALRCDPISGHVSLYWYRQALGQGPEFLTYFNYEAQQDKSGLPNDRFSAERPEGSISTLTIQRTEQRDSAMYRCASSPVSGRARTGELFFGEGSRLTVL.

The chain links TRBV20-1 to TRBJ2-7, with 8 bases identical to TRBD2. The CDR3 is 15 residues long. Germline V gene sequence: CDR1 DFQATT, CDR2 SNEGSKA (reference sequence). Trimming cost V 0 bases and J 3 bases; bases outside gene matches: 7. The CDR3 DNA is TGCAGTGCTAGAGAAGCACGGGGGGGGTACTACGAGCAGTACTTC. Its translation is CSAREARGGYYEQYF.

V and J are TRBV25-1 and TRBJ1-1; no reliable D call. Trimming stripped 7 bases from V and 3 bases from J, with 9 bases between. This CDR3 region has 12 residues. Germline V CDR1 and CDR2: MGHDK, SYGVNS. CDR3 in DNA: TGTGCCAGCACCCTAGGCTACACTGAAGCTTTCTTT. This sequence encodes CASTLGYTEAFF.

In its sample, this clonotype was seen many times. V is TRBV4-3 and J is TRBJ2-3; 8 bases line up with TRBD1. Trimming removed 0 bases from V and 0 bases from J; junction bases left unmatched: 5. The germline V gene has CDR1 LGHNA and CDR2 YSLEER. The CDR3 covers 17 residues. The CDR3 DNA follows: TGCGCCAGCAGCCAAGATAGACAGGGGACAAGCACAGATACGCAGTATTTT. It specifies CASSQDRQGTSTDTQYF.

This clonotype was detected many times. The chain couples TRBV7-9 to TRBJ2-5, with D possibly being TRBD2 (5 bases). The CDR3 is made up of 16 amino acids. V was trimmed by 0 bases and J by 3 bases, leaving 14 bases between them. From germline, CDR1 is SEHNR and CDR2 FQNEAQ (reference sequence). The CDR3 DNA reads TGTGCCAGCAGCTTAGCGGCTTTCGGACTCGAAGAGACCCAGTACTTC. Its translation is CASSLAAFGLEETQYF.

As concerns this clonotype: A read error may be the cause here, since a much bigger clone is one base away. The J gene is TRBJ2-7, the V gene TRBV6-6; D unresolved. The CDR3 sequence is 13 residues long. CDR1 and CDR2 (germline): MNHNY, SVGAGI (reference sequence). Trimming removed 7 bases from V and 3 bases from J, with 13 bases in between. CDR3 in DNA: TGTGCCAGCACCCCAGTGACTTACTACGAGCAGTACTTC. Translation: CASTPVTYYEQYF.

Points on this clonotype: The junction differs from germline at one of its ends, possibly a read error. The rearrangement links TRBV14 to TRBJ2-7; no clear D gene. From germline, CDR1 is SGHDN and CDR2 FVKESK. This CDR3 comprises 12 residues. CDR3 DNA sequence: TGTGCCAGCGGCCACGGGTTCTACGGGCAGTACTTC. As protein: CASGHGFYGQYF.

This clonotype has ten or more counts. The chain recombines TRBV29-1 with TRBJ2-3, with 7 bases that match TRBD1. The germline V gene has CDR1 SQVTM and CDR2 ANQGSEA. The CDR3 contains 14 residues. The V segment lost 8 bases and the J segment 5 bases; nucleotides outside the gene matches: 13. The CDR3 nucleotides read TGCAGCCCCACCCTGGCAGGGGGTGGAGATACGCAGTATTTT. Residues: CSPTLAGGGDTQYF.

The V and J genes are TRBV20-1 and TRBJ1-5; 7 bases are shared with TRBD1. CDR1 and CDR2 from the germline V gene are DFQATT and SNEGSKA (reference sequence). CDR3 length: 15 amino acids. V was pared by 1 base and J by 0 bases, with 3 bases of the junction left unmatched. The CDR3 sequence is CSARVGGPSNQPQHF. The CDR3 bases are TGCAGTGCTAGAGTAGGGGGCCCTAGCAATCAGCCCCAGCATTTT.

This clonotype was seen a handful of times. The chain combines TRBV9 with TRBJ2-5, with 8 bases fitting TRBD1. The CDR3 has 16 amino acids. Germline-derived CDR1 and CDR2 are SGDLS and YYNGEE. V was clipped by 0 bases and J by 5 bases; unmatched bases: 9. CDR3 region: CASSVVAGGVSETQYF. In DNA form, the CDR3 reads TGTGCCAGCAGCGTAGTTGCAGGGGGCGTTTCGGAGACCCAGTACTTC.

This clonotype turned up a few times. The chain links TRBV12-3 or TRBV12-4 to TRBJ2-3, with 8 bases lining up with TRBD1. V was pared by 3 bases and J by 5 bases, with 4 bases of the junction left unmatched. The CDR3 consists of 14 residues. The CDR3, as DNA: TGTGCCAGCAGTTTGGACAGGGCGTTAGATACGCAGTATTTT. It encodes CASSLDRALDTQYF.

Here the CDR3 DNA reads TGTGCCAGCAGTTATAGGACGCAATACGAGCAGTACTTC. Residues: CASSYRTQYEQYF. This sequence joins TRBV6-5 and TRBJ2-7; the D is unclear. The germline V and J ends were trimmed by 3 bases and 4 bases, with 10 bases remaining between them. The germline gives CDR1 MNHEY, CDR2 SVGAGI. CDR3 length: 13 amino acids.

This clonotype was counted at least ten times. The chain is built from TRBV27 and TRBJ2-5; the D gene is possibly TRBD2 (6 bases). Germline CDR1 MNHEY, CDR2 SMNVEV (reference sequence). CDR3 length: 15 amino acids. V was clipped by 6 bases and J by 4 bases, with 18 bases between them. In DNA form, the CDR3 reads TGTGCCAGCAGGGAGACTAGTAGGTTTCCAGAGACCCAGTACTTC. Translating it yields CASRETSRFPETQYF.

The table lists this clonotype with many counts. The gene calls are TRBV28 and TRBJ2-7; D gene unclear. This CDR3 region has 11 residues. V gave up 3 bases and J gave up 4 bases, with 4 bases separating them. Germline CDR1 and CDR2: MDHEN and SYDVKM. The DNA for the CDR3 is TGTGCCAGCAGTTTGGAGTACGAGCAGTACTTC. It encodes CASSLEYEQYF.

The V gene is TRBV27, the J gene TRBJ2-7; no clear D gene. The CDR3 totals 15 residues. Germline assignment: CDR1 MNHEY and CDR2 SMNVEV (reference sequence). Trimming left V 0 bases short and J 0 bases short, with 9 bases between. CDR3 DNA: TGTGCCAGCAGTTTATCACAGAGGCCCTCCTACGAGCAGTACTTC. Translating it yields CASSLSQRPSYEQYF.

At least ten counts were recorded for this clonotype. The genes are TRBV28 and TRBJ2-1; no reliable D call. This CDR3 is 17 amino acids long. Per the germline V gene, CDR1 is MDHEN and CDR2 is SYDVKM. V was trimmed by 0 bases and J by 0 bases, leaving 12 bases between them. The CDR3 loop is CASSLWQARSSYNEQFF. Here the CDR3 DNA reads TGTGCCAGCAGTTTATGGCAGGCCCGAAGCTCCTACAATGAGCAGTTCTTC.

The chain recombines TRBV30 with TRBJ2-2, with TRBD1 matching 7 bases. Germline CDR1 and CDR2: GTSNPN and SVGIG (reference sequence). The CDR3 covers 14 residues. J gave up 5 bases and V 2 bases, and 5 bases lay outside the gene matches. The CDR3 region has the DNA TGTGCCTGGAGTTTACAGGGGCTAACCGGGGAGCTGTTTTTT. It specifies CAWSLQGLTGELFF.

The chain joins TRBV27 to TRBJ1-2, with D possibly matching TRBD1 (6 bases). The V end was cut by 4 bases, the J end by 6 bases, with 18 bases between. This CDR3 comprises 15 residues. The germline CDR1 and CDR2 sequences are MNHEY and SMNVEV (reference sequence). CDR3: CASSSSIYRANGYTF. CDR3 in DNA: TGTGCCAGCAGTTCGTCCATCTACAGGGCCAATGGCTACACCTTC.

The table lists this clonotype with many counts. The J gene is TRBJ2-3, the V gene TRBV20-1, with TRBD1 as a possible D gene (5 bases). V was pared by 0 bases and J by 2 bases, with 12 bases between. This CDR3 region has 15 residues. The V gene's germline CDR1 is DFQATT and CDR2 SNEGSKA (reference sequence). CDR3: CSARDFRQNTDTQYF. DNA for the CDR3: TGCAGTGCTAGAGATTTTCGACAGAACACAGATACGCAGTATTTT.

To note about this clonotype: This may be a read error, as it is one base from a much larger clone. CDR3 sequence: CASSEYPGTDIAKNIQYF. Written as DNA, the CDR3 is TGTGCCAGCAGCGAGTACCCCGGGACGGATATTGCCAAAAACATTCAGTACTTC. This chain connects TRBV7-9 to TRBJ2-4; either TRBD1 or TRBD2 may supply D (5 bases each). V was trimmed by 5 bases and J by 1 base, leaving 21 bases between them. This CDR3 has 18 amino acids. Germline-derived CDR1 and CDR2 are SEHNR and FQNEAQ (reference sequence).